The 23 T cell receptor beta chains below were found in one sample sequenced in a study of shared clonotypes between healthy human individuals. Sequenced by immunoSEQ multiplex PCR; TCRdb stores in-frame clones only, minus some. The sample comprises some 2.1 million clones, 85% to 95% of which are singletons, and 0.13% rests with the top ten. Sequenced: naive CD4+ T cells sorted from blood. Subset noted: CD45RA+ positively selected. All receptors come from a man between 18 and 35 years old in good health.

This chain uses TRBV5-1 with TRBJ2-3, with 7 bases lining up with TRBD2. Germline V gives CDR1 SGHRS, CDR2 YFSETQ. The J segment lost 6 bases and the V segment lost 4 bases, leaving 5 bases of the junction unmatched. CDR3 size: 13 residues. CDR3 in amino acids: CASSTTSRDTQYF. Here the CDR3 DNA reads TGCGCCAGCAGCACGACTAGCCGCGATACGCAGTATTTT.

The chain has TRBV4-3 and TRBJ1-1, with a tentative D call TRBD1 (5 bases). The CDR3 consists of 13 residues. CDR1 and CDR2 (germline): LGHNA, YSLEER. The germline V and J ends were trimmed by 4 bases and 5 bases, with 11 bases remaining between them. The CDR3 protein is CASSRQGWTEAFF. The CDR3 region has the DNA TGCGCCAGCAGCCGGCAGGGTTGGACTGAAGCTTTCTTT.

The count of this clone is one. The CDR3 region is CASSQILAGGIYNEQFF. The CDR3 bases are TGCGCCAGCAGCCAAATACTAGCGGGGGGTATCTACAATGAGCAGTTCTTC. V gene TRBV4-1 combines with J gene TRBJ2-1, with 12 bases identical to TRBD2. The germline V gene has CDR1 MGHRA and CDR2 YSYEKL. This CDR3 spans 17 amino acids. The V and J ends lost 2 bases and 3 bases, in that order; junction bases with no gene match: 5.

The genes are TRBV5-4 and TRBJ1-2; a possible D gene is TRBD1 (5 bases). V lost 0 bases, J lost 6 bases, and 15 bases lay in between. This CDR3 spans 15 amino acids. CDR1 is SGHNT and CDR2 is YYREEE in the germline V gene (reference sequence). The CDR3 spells CASSLETGDQDGYTF. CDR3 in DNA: TGTGCCAGCAGCTTGGAAACAGGCGACCAAGATGGCTACACCTTC.

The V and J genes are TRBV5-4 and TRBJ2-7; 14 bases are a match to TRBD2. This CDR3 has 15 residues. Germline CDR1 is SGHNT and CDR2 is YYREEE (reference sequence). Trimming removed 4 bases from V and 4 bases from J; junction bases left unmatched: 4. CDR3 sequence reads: CASSTGLAGAYEQYF. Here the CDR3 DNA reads TGTGCCAGCAGCACGGGACTAGCGGGAGCGTACGAGCAGTACTTC.

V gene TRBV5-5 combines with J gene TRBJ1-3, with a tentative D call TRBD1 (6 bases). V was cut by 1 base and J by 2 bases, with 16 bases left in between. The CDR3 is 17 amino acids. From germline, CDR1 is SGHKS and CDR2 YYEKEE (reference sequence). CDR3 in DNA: TGTGCCAGCAGCTTGTGGCCCAGGGGAAGCACTGGAAACACCATATATTTT. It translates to CASSLWPRGSTGNTIYF.

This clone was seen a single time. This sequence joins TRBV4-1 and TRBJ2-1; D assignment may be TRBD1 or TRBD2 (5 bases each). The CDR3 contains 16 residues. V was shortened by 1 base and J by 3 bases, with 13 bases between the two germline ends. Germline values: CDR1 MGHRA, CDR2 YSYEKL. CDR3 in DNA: TGCGCCAGCAGCCAAGCGGGGCCTTTAAGCTACAATGAGCAGTTCTTC. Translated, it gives CASSQAGPLSYNEQFF.

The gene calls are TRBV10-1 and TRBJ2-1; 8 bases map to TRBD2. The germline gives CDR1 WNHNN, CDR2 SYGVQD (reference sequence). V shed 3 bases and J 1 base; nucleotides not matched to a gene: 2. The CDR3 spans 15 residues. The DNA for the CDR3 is TGCGCCAGCAGTGAAGGCGGGAGGTCCTACAATGAGCAGTTCTTC. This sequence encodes CASSEGGRSYNEQFF.

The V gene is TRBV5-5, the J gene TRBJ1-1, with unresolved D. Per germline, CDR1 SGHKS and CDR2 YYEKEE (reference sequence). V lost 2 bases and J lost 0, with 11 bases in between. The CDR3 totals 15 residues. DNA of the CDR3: TGTGCCAGCAGCTTAAGTAGTCAGGTGAACACTGAAGCTTTCTTT. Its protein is CASSLSSQVNTEAFF.

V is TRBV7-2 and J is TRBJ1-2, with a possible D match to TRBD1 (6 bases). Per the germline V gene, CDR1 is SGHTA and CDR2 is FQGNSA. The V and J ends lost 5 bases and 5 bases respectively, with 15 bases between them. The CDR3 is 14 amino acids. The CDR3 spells CASSRAGATYGYTF. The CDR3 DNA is TGTGCCAGCAGCCGGGCAGGGGCAACTTATGGCTACACCTTC.

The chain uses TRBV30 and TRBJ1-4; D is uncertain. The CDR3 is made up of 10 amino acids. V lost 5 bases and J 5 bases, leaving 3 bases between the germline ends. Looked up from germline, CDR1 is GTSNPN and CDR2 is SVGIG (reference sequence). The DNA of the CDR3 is TGTGCCTGGGAAAATGAAAAACTGTTTTTT. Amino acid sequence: CAWENEKLFF. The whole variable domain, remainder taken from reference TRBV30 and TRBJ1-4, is SQTIHQWPATLVQPVGSPLSLECTVEGTSNPNLYWYRQAAGRGLQLLFYSVGIGQISSEVPQNLSASRPQDRQFILSSKKLLLSDSGFYLCAWENEKLFFGSGTQLSVL.

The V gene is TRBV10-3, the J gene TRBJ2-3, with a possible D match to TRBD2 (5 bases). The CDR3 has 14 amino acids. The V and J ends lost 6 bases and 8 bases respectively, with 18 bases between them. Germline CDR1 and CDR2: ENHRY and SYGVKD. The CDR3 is CAISQLSEAGTQYF. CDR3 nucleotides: TGTGCCATCAGCCAACTTTCGGAGGCGGGTACGCAGTATTTT.

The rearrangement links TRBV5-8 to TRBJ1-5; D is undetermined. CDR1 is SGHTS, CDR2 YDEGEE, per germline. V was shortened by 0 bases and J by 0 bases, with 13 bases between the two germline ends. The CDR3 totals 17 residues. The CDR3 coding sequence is TGTGCCAGCAGCTTGGCCTATAGCCGGTTTAGCAATCAGCCCCAGCATTTT. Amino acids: CASSLAYSRFSNQPQHF.

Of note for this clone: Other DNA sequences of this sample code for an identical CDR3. The CDR3 nucleotides are TGTGCCTGGAGTGGGGGAACGGGCAATCAGCCCCAGCATTTT. Its translation is CAWSGGTGNQPQHF. The V and J genes are TRBV30 and TRBJ1-5; the D is unclear. The V and J ends lost 1 base and 2 bases respectively, with 9 bases between them. This CDR3 contains 14 residues. Germline V gene data show CDR1 as GTSNPN and CDR2 as SVGIG (reference sequence). Looking up the rest from reference TRBV30 and TRBJ1-5 gives the full variable domain: SQTIHQWPATLVQPVGSPLSLECTVEGTSNPNLYWYRQAAGRGLQLLFYSVGIGQISSEVPQNLSASRPQDRQFILSSKKLLLSDSGFYLCAWSGGTGNQPQHFGDGTRLSIL.

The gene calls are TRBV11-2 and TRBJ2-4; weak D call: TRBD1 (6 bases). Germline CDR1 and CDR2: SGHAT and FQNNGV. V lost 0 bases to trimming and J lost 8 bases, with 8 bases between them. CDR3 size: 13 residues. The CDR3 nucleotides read TGTGCCAGCAGCTTAGATCAGGGGCACATTCAGTACTTC. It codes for CASSLDQGHIQYF.

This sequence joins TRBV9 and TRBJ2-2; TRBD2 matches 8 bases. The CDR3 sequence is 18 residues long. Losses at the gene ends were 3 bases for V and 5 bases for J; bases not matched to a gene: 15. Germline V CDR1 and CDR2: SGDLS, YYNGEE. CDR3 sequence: CASSALGTGRGSTGELFF. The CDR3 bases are TGTGCCAGCAGCGCTCTTGGGACCGGGAGGGGGAGTACCGGGGAGCTGTTTTTT. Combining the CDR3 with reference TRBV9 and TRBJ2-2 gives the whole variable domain DSGVTQTPKHLITATGQRVTLRCSPRSGDLSVYWYQQSLDQGLQFLIQYYNGEERAKGNILERFSAQQFPDLHSELNLSSLELGDSALYFCASSALGTGRGSTGELFFGEGSRLTVL.

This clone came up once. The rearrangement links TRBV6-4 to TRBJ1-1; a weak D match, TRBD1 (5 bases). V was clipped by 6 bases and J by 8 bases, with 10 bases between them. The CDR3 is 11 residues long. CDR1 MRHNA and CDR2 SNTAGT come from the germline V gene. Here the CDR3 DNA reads TGTGCCAGCAGGCACGGGACGGAAGCTTTCTTT. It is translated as CASRHGTEAFF.

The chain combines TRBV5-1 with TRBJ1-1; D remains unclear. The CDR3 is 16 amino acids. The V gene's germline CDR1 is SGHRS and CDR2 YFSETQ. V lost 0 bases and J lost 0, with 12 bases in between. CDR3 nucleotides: TGCGCCAGCAGCTTGGACCCATATCAGGTGAACACTGAAGCTTTCTTT. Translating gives CASSLDPYQVNTEAFF. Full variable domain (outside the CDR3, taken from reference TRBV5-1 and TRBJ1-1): KAGVTQTPRYLIKTRGQQVTLSCSPISGHRSVSWYQQTPGQGLQFLFEYFSETQRNKGNFPGRFSGRQFSNSRSEMNVSTLELGDSALYLCASSLDPYQVNTEAFFGQGTRLTVV.

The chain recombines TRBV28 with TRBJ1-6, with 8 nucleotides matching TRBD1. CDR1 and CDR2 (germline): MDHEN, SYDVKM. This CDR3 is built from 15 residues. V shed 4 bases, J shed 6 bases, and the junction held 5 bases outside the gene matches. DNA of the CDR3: TGTGCCAGCAGTTCGAGGACAGGGTTTAATTCACCCCTCCACTTT. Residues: CASSSRTGFNSPLHF.

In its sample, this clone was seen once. The CDR3 region is CASSWTEKNTEAFF. The DNA for the CDR3 is TGCGCCAGCAGCTGGACAGAAAAGAACACTGAAGCTTTCTTT. The gene calls are TRBV5-1 and TRBJ1-1, with D maybe TRBD1 (6 bases). The length of the CDR3 is 14 residues. From germline, CDR1 is SGHRS and CDR2 YFSETQ. V was pared by 3 bases and J by 1 base, with 10 bases between.

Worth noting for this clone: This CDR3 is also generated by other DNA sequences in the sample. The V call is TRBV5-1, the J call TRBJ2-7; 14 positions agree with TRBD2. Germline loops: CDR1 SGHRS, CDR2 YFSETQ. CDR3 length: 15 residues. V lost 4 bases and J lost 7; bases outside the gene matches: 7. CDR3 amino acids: CASSPGTSGSHEQYF. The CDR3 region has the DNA TGCGCCAGCAGCCCCGGGACTAGCGGGAGCCATGAGCAGTACTTC.

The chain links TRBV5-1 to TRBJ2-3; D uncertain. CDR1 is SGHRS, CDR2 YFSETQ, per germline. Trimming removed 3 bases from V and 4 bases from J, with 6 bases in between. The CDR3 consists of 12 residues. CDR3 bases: TGCGCCAGCAGCTCCGCCTCAGATACGCAGTATTTT. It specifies CASSSASDTQYF.

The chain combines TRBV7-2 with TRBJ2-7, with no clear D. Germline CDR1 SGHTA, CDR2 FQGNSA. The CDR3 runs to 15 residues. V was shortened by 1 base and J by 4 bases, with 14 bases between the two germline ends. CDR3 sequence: CASSLEPLGPYEQYF. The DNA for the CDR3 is TGTGCCAGCAGCTTAGAGCCCCTCGGACCATACGAGCAGTACTTC.